This T cell receptor beta chain stems from a study of memory CD4+ T cells and cytomegalovirus serostatus. Study results and limitations: Suggested: most of the CMV-linked TCR signature lies in CD4+ memory cells.

Methods used by the authors: After removing out-of-frame reads, around 2,100,000 distinct TCRbeta sequences remained. Clones were read by immunoSEQ multiplex PCR, and TCRdb kept only the in-frame ones, dropping some. That table is the source of V, J and clone size, and D and trimming were worked out from the DNA. The profile shows tens of thousands of clones, about 81% of them singletons. For this clone: Its specificity is not known.

With V trimmed by 1 base and J by 9 bases, 3 bases remained unmatched. The CDR3 totals 15 residues. The germline CDR1 and CDR2 sequences are LGHNA and YNFKEQ. Single viable CD3+CD4+CD8-CD45RO+ cells were sorted as the memory CD4+ T cells. Donors' CMV status reflects serum IgG against pp150, pp28, p38, p52. The clonotype comes from an adult in good health and CMV-seronegative. The chain employs TRBV4-2 and TRBJ2-1; 13 bases are shared with TRBD2. The sequencing sample was made of memory CD4+ T cells from blood. The CDR3 here is CASSQGTSGRIEQFF. The CDR3 DNA is TGTGCCAGCAGCCAAGGGACTAGCGGGAGAATTGAGCAGTTCTTC.